These 23 T cell receptor beta chains originate from one sample sequenced in a study of early T cells in non-severe SARS-CoV-2 infection (dated by TCRdb to about 2021). The library came from 5' RACE. This sample was sequenced with a NextSeq 500. TCRdb reanalyzed the raw reads on its own, using fastp at Q25 for trimming and MiXCR for clone calling, and kept in-frame beta chains. Each CDR3 protein appears once, grouped with its most common genes and DNA. The sample table shows some 77,000 distinct CDR3 sequences, and more than 9% are seen once. The ten biggest clones cover around 4.6% of the sample. Sequences were obtained from whole blood. These receptors all stem from an adult who was a healthcare worker with PCR-confirmed SARS-CoV-2 infection or an uninfected control (not recorded which).

This clonotype was seen more than once but under ten times. V gene TRBV5-1 combines with J gene TRBJ2-2; no clear D gene. Germline CDR1 is SGHRS and CDR2 is YFSETQ. V lost 2 bases, J lost 7 bases, and 12 bases lay in between. CDR3 size: 14 residues. CDR3 coding DNA: TGCGCCAGCAGCTTTGATCCCGATGGCGGGGAGCTGTTTTTT. Translating it yields CASSFDPDGGELFF.

This clonotype was detected ten times or more. The V gene is TRBV5-1, the J gene TRBJ2-5; D not certain. V lost 4 bases and J 2 bases, leaving 12 bases between the germline ends. CDR1 and CDR2 from the germline V gene are SGHRS and YFSETQ. This CDR3 has 14 residues. The CDR3 DNA reads as TGCGCCAGCAGCCGCCCCGGACCGCAAGAGACCCAGTACTTC. Its protein is CASSRPGPQETQYF.

This clonotype was detected many times. V usage is TRBV20-1 and J usage is TRBJ2-7; 8 nucleotides agree with TRBD2. This CDR3 spans 14 amino acids. Germline V gene lookup returns CDR1 DFQATT and CDR2 SNEGSKA (reference sequence). The junction had 8 bases not matched to a gene; V was cut back by 6 bases and J by 1 base. The CDR3 protein is CSALLSGTSYEQYF. DNA of the CDR3: TGCAGTGCGTTACTTAGCGGGACTTCCTACGAGCAGTACTTC.

This clonotype showed up many times. The chain uses TRBV28 and TRBJ1-5; D is unclear. The V end was cut by 6 bases, the J end by 7 bases, with 13 bases between. The CDR3 consists of 13 residues. Germline-derived CDR1 and CDR2 are MDHEN and SYDVKM. In nucleotides, the CDR3 is TGTGCCAGCAGCTTGTTTCAGCAACAGCCCCAGCATTTT. Protein product: CASSLFQQQPQHF.

There are a few counts of this clonotype. V and J are TRBV20-1 and TRBJ2-1, with no clear D. With 3 bases removed from V and 7 bases from J, the gap between germline ends came to 16 bases. CDR1 and CDR2 (germline): DFQATT, SNEGSKA (reference sequence). The CDR3 is 14 amino acids. As DNA, the CDR3 is TGCAGTGCTAGGCCTCTGGCGGCTGGGAATGAGCAGTTCTTC. It codes for CSARPLAAGNEQFF.

The gene calls are TRBV7-2 and TRBJ1-3; no reliable D call. V was cut by 2 bases and J by 5 bases, with 4 bases left in between. Germline CDR1 is SGHTA and CDR2 is FQGNSA. CDR3 length equals 12 residues. As DNA, the CDR3 is TGTGCCAGCAGCTTAAACAGAAACACCATATATTTT. Translating it yields CASSLNRNTIYF. Variable domain in full (rest from reference TRBV7-2 and TRBJ1-3): GAGVSQSPSNKVTEKGKDVELRCDPISGHTALYWYRQSLGQGLEFLIYFQGNSAPDKSGLPSDRFSAERTGGSVSTLTIQRTQQEDSAVYLCASSLNRNTIYFGEGSWLTVV.

This clonotype has ten or more counts. This chain uses TRBV7-3 with TRBJ2-7, with TRBD1 matching over 7 bases. CDR1 and CDR2 from the germline V gene are SGHTA and FQGTGA. The CDR3 contains 13 residues. V trimming: 5 bases; J trimming: 2 bases; junction bases outside the gene matches: 3. The CDR3 sequence: CASSAQGAYEQYF. DNA of the CDR3: TGTGCCAGCAGCGCTCAGGGGGCCTACGAGCAGTACTTC.

The chain joins TRBV27 to TRBJ2-2; D might be TRBD1 (7 bases). V gave up 4 bases and J gave up 13 bases, with 22 bases separating them. The CDR3 has 15 amino acids. Germline V gene data show CDR1 as MNHEY and CDR2 as SMNVEV (reference sequence). Written as DNA, the CDR3 is TGTGCCAGCAGTTCAGGGGGGCCGTGGTCCTCGATGCTGTTTTTT. It encodes CASSSGGPWSSMLFF.

The chain uses TRBV20-1 and TRBJ2-5; no firm D call. This CDR3 has 12 residues. Germline CDR1 and CDR2: DFQATT and SNEGSKA (reference sequence). V shed 5 bases and J shed 5 bases, with 12 bases lying between them. The CDR3 DNA follows: TGCAGTGCTCCCAACCTGGGGGAGACCCAGTACTTC. Translating gives CSAPNLGETQYF.

This clonotype was detected ten times or more. The chain joins TRBV6-5 to TRBJ2-3, with no clear D. Trimming removed 0 bases at V and 13 bases at J, with 14 bases between. The germline CDR1 and CDR2 sequences are MNHEY and SVGAGI. CDR3 length: 13 residues. As DNA, the CDR3 is TGTGCCAGCAGTTACTCGAGTCCCACTGGGGAGTATTTT. It is translated as CASSYSSPTGEYF.

This clonotype has a count of ten or more. The gene calls are TRBV28 and TRBJ1-1; TRBD1 agrees at 7 bases. Per the germline V gene, CDR1 is MDHEN and CDR2 is SYDVKM. The CDR3 totals 15 residues. V lost 8 bases to trimming and J lost 2 bases; unmatched junction nucleotides: 11. As DNA, the CDR3 is TGTGCCAGCTGCCAGGCGGGACAGAGAAACACTGAAGCTTTCTTT. Its translation: CASCQAGQRNTEAFF.

This clonotype has a count of ten or more. The V gene is TRBV20-1, the J gene TRBJ2-7; tentative D call: TRBD1 (5 bases). Germline assignment: CDR1 DFQATT and CDR2 SNEGSKA (reference sequence). V lost 1 base to trimming and J lost 1 base, with 14 bases between them. CDR3 length equals 15 residues. In DNA, the CDR3 is TGCAGTGCTAGAGGTCCCGCAGGGATATCCTACGAGCAGTACTTC. It yields the protein CSARGPAGISYEQYF.

This clonotype appeared many times. The chain recombines TRBV18 with TRBJ1-1; no firm D call. The ends were cut back, 6 bases at V and 1 base at J, with 9 bases in the middle. The CDR3 is 13 amino acids. Germline V gene lookup returns CDR1 KGHSH and CDR2 LQKENI. CDR3 region: CASSRSGNTEAFF. CDR3 coding DNA: TGTGCCAGCTCCCGCTCAGGGAACACTGAAGCTTTCTTT.

This clonotype occurred many times. J is TRBJ1-1 and V is TRBV5-5; no clear D. This CDR3 has 13 amino acids. The V gene lost 4 bases and the J gene lost 7 bases, with 14 bases spanning the gap. The germline V gene has CDR1 SGHKS and CDR2 YYEKEE (reference sequence). DNA of the CDR3: TGTGCCAGCAGCCCGGGCCCGGAAGGTGAAGCTTTCTTT. Amino acid sequence: CASSPGPEGEAFF.

Details on this clonotype: A much larger clone differs by one base, so this may be a read error. The chain uses TRBV7-9 and TRBJ2-1; 10 bases agree with TRBD2. V was pared by 5 bases and J by 7 bases, with 8 bases of the junction left unmatched. The CDR3 sequence is 15 residues long. CDR1 SEHNR and CDR2 FQNEAQ come from the germline V gene (reference sequence). The CDR3 loop is CASSRSGRAPNEQFF. CDR3 nucleotides: TGTGCCAGCAGCCGCAGCGGGAGGGCCCCAAATGAGCAGTTCTTC.

This chain joins TRBV20-1 and TRBJ2-7; 8 bases are shared with TRBD2. Per the germline V gene, CDR1 is DFQATT and CDR2 is SNEGSKA (reference sequence). The CDR3 consists of 13 residues. Written as DNA, the CDR3 is TGCAGCCCTGCAGCGGGAGACGCCTACGAGCAGTACTTC. It translates to CSPAAGDAYEQYF.

The chain uses TRBV27 and TRBJ1-4; 7 bases are shared with TRBD1. The germline CDR1 and CDR2 sequences are MNHEY and SMNVEV (reference sequence). Trimming cost V 5 bases and J 5 bases; bases outside gene matches: 5. The CDR3 extends over 14 amino acids. The CDR3 DNA reads as TGTGCCAGCAGTACGACAGGGATGAATGAAAAACTGTTTTTT. Its translation: CASSTTGMNEKLFF.

J is TRBJ1-2 and V is TRBV12-3 or TRBV12-4; D is unclear. The length of the CDR3 is 11 residues. The V and J ends lost 5 bases and 6 bases respectively, with 7 bases between them. CDR3 in amino acids: CASSGGDGYTF. The DNA of the CDR3 is TGTGCCAGCAGTGGCGGTGATGGCTACACCTTC.

This clonotype was observed a few times. At one end the junction does not follow the germline gene, possibly because of a read error. This chain uses TRBV28 with TRBJ1-2; possible D gene TRBD1, 5 bases. Germline V gives CDR1 MDHEN, CDR2 SYDVKM. The CDR3 has 13 residues. The CDR3 coding sequence is TGTGCCAGCGGTGGAGGATGGGACCGCGATCTCCCCTTC. This gives the protein CASGGGWDRDLPF.

This clonotype appeared many times. For the CDR3, the DNA is TGTGCCAGCACCCTGACAGGGGATCAGCCCCAGCATTTT. Translated, it gives CASTLTGDQPQHF. This chain links TRBV2 with TRBJ1-5, with 8 nucleotides matching TRBD1. Germline assignment: CDR1 SNHLY and CDR2 FYNNEI. The CDR3 runs 13 residues. The trim removed 7 bases at V and 5 bases at J, leaving 4 bases unmatched.

Of note for this clonotype: A read error is possible here, since a much larger clone lies one base away. The genes are TRBV5-5 and TRBJ1-1, with D possibly being TRBD1 (6 bases). With 4 bases removed from V and 8 bases from J, the gap between germline ends came to 9 bases. This CDR3 region has 11 residues. Germline assignment: CDR1 SGHKS and CDR2 YYEKEE (reference sequence). CDR3 sequence: CASSQDREAFF. The CDR3 DNA sequence: TGTGCCAGCAGCCAAGACAGGGAAGCTTTCTTT.

The chain employs TRBV7-2 and TRBJ2-2; 8 bases agree with TRBD1. Germline CDR1 SGHTA, CDR2 FQGNSA. This CDR3 is 15 amino acids long. V lost 4 bases and J lost 5; bases outside the gene matches: 6. Here the CDR3 DNA reads TGTGCCAGCAGCTCCTCGACAGGGGTAACCGGGGAGCTGTTTTTT. Translation gives CASSSSTGVTGELFF.

This clonotype showed up many times. This chain uses TRBV28 with TRBJ2-6; 7 bases map to TRBD2. The CDR3 length is 17 residues. The junction had 12 bases not matched to a gene; V was cut back by 6 bases and J by 4 bases. Per the germline V gene, CDR1 is MDHEN and CDR2 is SYDVKM. The CDR3 spells CASSSVGRAIGANVLTF. The CDR3 DNA follows: TGTGCCAGCAGCTCGGTAGGGAGGGCCATCGGGGCCAACGTCCTGACTTTC. The complete variable domain, with remaining parts taken from reference TRBV28 and TRBJ2-6, reads DVKVTQSSRYLVKRTGEKVFLECVQDMDHENMFWYRQDPGLGLRLIYFSYDVKMKEKGDIPEGYSVSREKKERFSLILESASTNQTSMYLCASSSVGRAIGANVLTFGAGSRLTVL.